This entry lists 24 T cell receptor beta chains sequenced from one sample in a study of cytomegalovirus exposure and HLA in healthy donors. Researchers ran the PCR with 60 Vbeta and 13 Jbeta primers. Sequencing was performed with immunoSEQ multiplex PCR; in TCRdb, only in-frame clones are kept and a portion is missing. Its clone listing holds tens of thousands of clones. What was sequenced was PBMCs. The origin of the receptors is a male donor in good health and CMV-seronegative.

The chain uses TRBV18 and TRBJ2-1, with TRBD1 identical over 10 bases. V lost 3 bases, J lost 9 bases, and 8 bases stayed unmatched. The CDR3 is 15 amino acids. Per the germline V gene, CDR1 is KGHSH and CDR2 is LQKENI. The CDR3 spells CASSPTGGFRSEQFF. For the CDR3, the DNA is TGTGCCAGCTCACCGACAGGGGGCTTTCGCAGTGAGCAGTTCTTC.

V is TRBV6-5 and J is TRBJ2-7, with 7 bases fitting TRBD2. There are 13 residues in the CDR3. With 7 bases clipped from V and 0 bases from J, the junction kept 3 bases outside the gene matches. The V gene's germline CDR1 is MNHEY and CDR2 SVGAGI. This CDR3 reads CASTGLGSYEQYF. The CDR3 DNA follows: TGTGCCAGCACCGGACTAGGCTCCTACGAGCAGTACTTC.

This chain connects TRBV29-1 to TRBJ2-7; TRBD1 matches 7 bases. From germline, CDR1 is SQVTM and CDR2 ANQGSEA. The CDR3 covers 13 residues. Unmatched junction bases numbered 9, after V lost 7 bases and J lost 3 bases. The CDR3 nucleotides are TGCAGCGCCACTACGGGACAGCACTACGAGCAGTACTTC. Its protein is CSATTGQHYEQYF.

This sequence joins TRBV12-5 and TRBJ2-2; maybe TRBD2 (7 bases). This CDR3 has 16 residues. Germline V gene sequence: CDR1 LGHNT, CDR2 FRNRAP. The V end lost 2 bases, the J end lost 8 bases, and 18 bases lay between the germline ends. This chain's CDR3 is CASGLSGGARGGELFF. Written as DNA, the CDR3 is TGTGCTAGTGGTTTGAGTGGGGGGGCCCGAGGAGGGGAGCTGTTTTTT.

This sequence joins TRBV5-1 and TRBJ2-3; the match to TRBD2 covers 13 bases. Germline CDR1 SGHRS, CDR2 YFSETQ. The CDR3 runs 17 residues. Trimming took 1 base from V and 4 from J; bases not matched to a gene: 6. The CDR3 loop is CASSLTSGRAKADTQYF. As DNA, the CDR3 is TGCGCCAGCAGCTTGACTAGCGGGAGGGCCAAAGCAGATACGCAGTATTTT.

The V and J genes are TRBV9 and TRBJ1-1; 10 bases are shared with TRBD1. V trimming: 5 bases; J trimming: 1 base; junction bases outside the gene matches: 8. The V gene's germline CDR1 is SGDLS and CDR2 YYNGEE. This CDR3 is 16 amino acids long. The CDR3 DNA is TGTGCCAGCAGTAGTTCGACAGGGGGCGGGAACACTGAAGCTTTCTTT. This gives the protein CASSSSTGGGNTEAFF. The variable domain in full, completed from reference TRBV9 and TRBJ1-1, reads DSGVTQTPKHLITATGQRVTLRCSPRSGDLSVYWYQQSLDQGLQFLIQYYNGEERAKGNILERFSAQQFPDLHSELNLSSLELGDSALYFCASSSSTGGGNTEAFFGQGTRLTVV.

The V gene is TRBV6-5, the J gene TRBJ2-3; no clear D. V was cut by 6 bases and J by 5 bases, with 12 bases left in between. Germline V gene lookup returns CDR1 MNHEY and CDR2 SVGAGI. This CDR3 is built from 13 residues. The CDR3 spells CASSRSGGDTQYF. DNA of the CDR3: TGTGCCAGCAGCCGCTCCGGCGGAGATACGCAGTATTTT.

Points on this clone: Distinct nucleotide sequences in the sample also encode this CDR3. The chain combines TRBV5-1 with TRBJ1-1; D call uncertain. The germline V and J ends were trimmed by 4 bases and 6 bases, with 19 bases remaining between them. Germline loops: CDR1 SGHRS, CDR2 YFSETQ. The CDR3 covers 15 residues. The chain's CDR3 is CASSSLTTGSSEAFF. For the CDR3, the DNA is TGCGCCAGCAGCAGTTTGACGACTGGGAGTTCTGAAGCTTTCTTT.

This rearrangement joins TRBV9 to TRBJ2-3; 9 bases fit TRBD2. Germline assignment: CDR1 SGDLS and CDR2 YYNGEE. V lost 4 bases and J lost 5; bases outside the gene matches: 8. This CDR3 is 15 amino acids long. The CDR3 nucleotides read TGTGCCAGCAGCTCAGCGGGGGGCCGTTTAGATACGCAGTATTTT. This codes for CASSSAGGRLDTQYF.

This chain joins TRBV6-6 and TRBJ1-3; D gene uncertain. The CDR3 is 12 amino acids. Germline V gives CDR1 MNHNY, CDR2 SVGAGI (reference sequence). Deletions cut 8 bases from V and 0 bases from J, with 5 bases between. The CDR3 DNA sequence: TGTGCCAGCGGGAGCTCTGGAAACACCATATATTTT. This translates into CASGSSGNTIYF.

This sequence joins TRBV5-6 and TRBJ2-7; possible D gene TRBD1, 6 bases. This CDR3 region has 14 residues. Trimming removed 0 bases at V and 3 bases at J, with 10 bases between. CDR1 and CDR2 from the germline V gene are SGHDT and YYEEEE. CDR3 nucleotides: TGTGCCAGCAGCTTGGGGCAGGGGAGCTACGAGCAGTACTTC. Translating gives CASSLGQGSYEQYF.

V and J are TRBV7-9 and TRBJ2-5, with TRBD2 matching 12 bases. Germline V gene data show CDR1 as SEHNR and CDR2 as FQNEAQ (reference sequence). V was pared by 2 bases and J by 2 bases, with 6 bases of the junction left unmatched. The CDR3 totals 17 residues. The CDR3 loop is CASSLPRTSGTQETQYF. CDR3 sequence (DNA): TGTGCCAGCAGCTTACCGAGGACTAGCGGGACACAAGAGACCCAGTACTTC.

This chain links TRBV5-4 with TRBJ1-2; 9 bases agree with TRBD1. Germline-derived CDR1 and CDR2 are SGHNT and YYREEE (reference sequence). The V segment lost 4 bases and the J segment 4 bases; nucleotides outside the gene matches: 11. CDR3 size: 16 residues. The CDR3 is CASSPTGGSKGYGYTF. Here the CDR3 DNA reads TGTGCCAGCAGCCCGACAGGGGGTTCGAAAGGCTATGGCTACACCTTC.

The chain combines TRBV13 with TRBJ2-7; 9 bases line up with TRBD1. V gave up 8 bases and J gave up 6 bases; unmatched junction bases: 8. CDR1 is PRHDT, CDR2 FYEKMQ, per germline (reference sequence). The CDR3 totals 13 residues. The CDR3 reads CASGVPGQGEQYF. CDR3 coding DNA: TGTGCCAGCGGGGTTCCGGGACAGGGCGAGCAGTACTTC.

This rearrangement joins TRBV11-2 to TRBJ2-7; TRBD1 aligns across 7 bases. The CDR3 spans 16 residues. Germline V lookup: CDR1 SGHAT, CDR2 FQNNGV. With V trimmed by 5 bases and J by 2 bases, 12 bases remained unmatched. The CDR3 sequence: CASSPTLGTVTYEQYF. The CDR3 nucleotides read TGTGCCAGCAGCCCCACGTTGGGGACAGTAACCTACGAGCAGTACTTC.

This chain joins TRBV2 and TRBJ2-7, with 7 nucleotides matching TRBD1. The J segment lost 7 bases and the V segment lost 3 bases, leaving 3 bases of the junction unmatched. CDR1 is SNHLY, CDR2 FYNNEI, per germline. CDR3 length equals 12 residues. In DNA, the CDR3 is TGTGCCAGCAGTGACAGGGGGTGGGAGCAGTACTTC. Amino acid sequence: CASSDRGWEQYF.

J is TRBJ2-7 and V is TRBV7-8; possible D gene TRBD1, 6 bases. Per the germline V gene, CDR1 is SGHVS and CDR2 is FQNEAQ. This CDR3 has 14 amino acids. V lost 4 bases to trimming and J lost 6 bases, with 16 bases between them. CDR3 in DNA: TGTGCCAGCAGCTCGTACAGGGTCTTGGGCGAGCAGTACTTC. This translates into CASSSYRVLGEQYF.

V is TRBV14 and J is TRBJ2-1; 7 nucleotides agree with TRBD2. This CDR3 has 15 residues. CDR1 is SGHDN, CDR2 FVKESK, per germline. V trimming: 2 bases; J trimming: 7 bases; junction bases outside the gene matches: 8. The CDR3 spells CASSQRTRLGNEQFF. DNA for the CDR3: TGTGCCAGCAGCCAAAGGACTAGGTTAGGGAATGAGCAGTTCTTC.

V and J are TRBV2 and TRBJ2-6; 8 bases are shared with TRBD1. The CDR3 contains 17 residues. Looked up from germline, CDR1 is SNHLY and CDR2 is FYNNEI. V trimming: 8 bases; J trimming: 0 bases; junction bases outside the gene matches: 9. In DNA form, the CDR3 reads TGTGCCAGCCTTAGACCGGGACAGGCCTCTGGGGCCAACGTCCTGACTTTC. Its protein is CASLRPGQASGANVLTF.

This chain links TRBV28 with TRBJ2-6; no firm D call. The CDR3 totals 16 residues. V was clipped by 5 bases and J by 1 base, with 12 bases between them. The V gene's germline CDR1 is MDHEN and CDR2 SYDVKM. CDR3 nucleotides: TGTGCCAGCAGTCTTATACGCAGATCTGGGGCCAACGTCCTGACTTTC. It specifies CASSLIRRSGANVLTF. Complete variable domain (other parts from reference TRBV28 and TRBJ2-6): DVKVTQSSRYLVKRTGEKVFLECVQDMDHENMFWYRQDPGLGLRLIYFSYDVKMKEKGDIPEGYSVSREKKERFSLILESASTNQTSMYLCASSLIRRSGANVLTFGAGSRLTVL.

The rearrangement links TRBV5-1 to TRBJ2-1, with 10 bases that match TRBD1. Per germline, CDR1 SGHRS and CDR2 YFSETQ. The CDR3 contains 16 residues. J gave up 4 bases and V 1 base, and 5 bases lay outside the gene matches. The CDR3 loop is CASSLKVGQGYNEQFF. CDR3 nucleotide sequence: TGCGCCAGCAGCTTGAAGGTGGGACAGGGGTACAATGAGCAGTTCTTC. Based on the CDR3 plus reference TRBV5-1 and TRBJ2-1, the full variable domain is KAGVTQTPRYLIKTRGQQVTLSCSPISGHRSVSWYQQTPGQGLQFLFEYFSETQRNKGNFPGRFSGRQFSNSRSEMNVSTLELGDSALYLCASSLKVGQGYNEQFFGPGTRLTVL.

This chain joins TRBV7-2 and TRBJ2-7; D is perhaps TRBD1 (5 bases). The V end lost 7 bases, the J end lost 0 bases, and 13 bases lay between the germline ends. From germline, CDR1 is SGHTA and CDR2 FQGNSA. This CDR3 region has 14 residues. The CDR3 nucleotides read TGTGCCAGCACCAGGGAAAGAGGCTCCTACGAGCAGTACTTC. As protein: CASTRERGSYEQYF.

The chain recombines TRBV7-2 with TRBJ2-5; D is perhaps TRBD2 (5 bases). The CDR3 extends over 13 amino acids. Trimming stripped 1 base from V and 5 bases from J, with 8 bases between. The germline gives CDR1 SGHTA, CDR2 FQGNSA. CDR3 nucleotides: TGTGCCAGCAGCTTAGGGCTAGCTGAGACCCAGTACTTC. Its translation is CASSLGLAETQYF.

The genes are TRBV19 and TRBJ1-6; D perhaps matches TRBD1 (6 bases). With 3 bases removed from V and 7 bases from J, the gap between germline ends came to 13 bases. CDR1 and CDR2 from the germline V gene are LNHDA and SQIVND (reference sequence). The CDR3 spans 15 residues. CDR3 coding DNA: TGTGCCAGTAGTATCCCCAGGGGACCAAATTCACCCCTCCACTTT. This encodes CASSIPRGPNSPLHF.